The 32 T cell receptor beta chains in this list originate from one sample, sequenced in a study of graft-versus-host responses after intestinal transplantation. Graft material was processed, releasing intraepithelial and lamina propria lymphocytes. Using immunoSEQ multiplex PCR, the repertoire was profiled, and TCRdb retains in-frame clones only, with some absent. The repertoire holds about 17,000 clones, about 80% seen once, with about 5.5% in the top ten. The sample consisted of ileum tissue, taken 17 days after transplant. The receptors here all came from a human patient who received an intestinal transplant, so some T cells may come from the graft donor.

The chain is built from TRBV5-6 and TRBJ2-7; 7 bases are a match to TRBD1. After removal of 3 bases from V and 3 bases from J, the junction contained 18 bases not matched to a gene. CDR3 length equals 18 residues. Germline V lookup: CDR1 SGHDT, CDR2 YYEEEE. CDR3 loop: CASSSHHARGFLFYEQYF. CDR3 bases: TGTGCCAGCAGCTCACACCACGCCAGGGGGTTTTTATTCTACGAGCAGTACTTC.

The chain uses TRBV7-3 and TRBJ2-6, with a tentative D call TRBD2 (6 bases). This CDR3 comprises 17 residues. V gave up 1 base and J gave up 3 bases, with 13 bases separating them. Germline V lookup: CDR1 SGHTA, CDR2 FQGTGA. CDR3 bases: TGTGCCAGCAGCTTAAACCCCCGGGGGATTGGGGCCAACGTCCTGACTTTC. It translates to CASSLNPRGIGANVLTF.

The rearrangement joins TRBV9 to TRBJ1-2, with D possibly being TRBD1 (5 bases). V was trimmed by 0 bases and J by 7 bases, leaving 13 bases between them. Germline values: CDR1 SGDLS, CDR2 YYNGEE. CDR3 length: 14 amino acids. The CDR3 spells CASSVEGASGGYTF. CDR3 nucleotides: TGTGCCAGCAGCGTAGAAGGGGCTTCGGGTGGCTACACCTTC. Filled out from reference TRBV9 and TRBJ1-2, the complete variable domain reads DSGVTQTPKHLITATGQRVTLRCSPRSGDLSVYWYQQSLDQGLQFLIQYYNGEERAKGNILERFSAQQFPDLHSELNLSSLELGDSALYFCASSVEGASGGYTFGSGTRLTVV.

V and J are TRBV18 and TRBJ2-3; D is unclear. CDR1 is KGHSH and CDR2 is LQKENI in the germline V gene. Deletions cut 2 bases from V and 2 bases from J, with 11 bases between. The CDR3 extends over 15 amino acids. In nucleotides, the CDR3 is TGTGCCAGCTCACCAACCTTTTCTCTCACAGATACGCAGTATTTT. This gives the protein CASSPTFSLTDTQYF.

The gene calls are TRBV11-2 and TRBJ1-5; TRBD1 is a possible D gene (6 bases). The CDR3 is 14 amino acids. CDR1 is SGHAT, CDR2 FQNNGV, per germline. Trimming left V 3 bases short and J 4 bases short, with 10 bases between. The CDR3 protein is CASSLDSQNQPQHF. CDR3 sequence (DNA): TGTGCCAGCAGCTTGGACAGTCAGAATCAGCCCCAGCATTTT.

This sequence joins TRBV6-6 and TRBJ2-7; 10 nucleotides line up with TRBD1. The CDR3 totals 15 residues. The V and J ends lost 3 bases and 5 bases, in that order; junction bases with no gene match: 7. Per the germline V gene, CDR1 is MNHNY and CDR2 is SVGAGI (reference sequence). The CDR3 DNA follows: TGTGCCAGCAGTTATGGAGGACAGGGGGGCGACGAGCAGTACTTC. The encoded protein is CASSYGGQGGDEQYF.

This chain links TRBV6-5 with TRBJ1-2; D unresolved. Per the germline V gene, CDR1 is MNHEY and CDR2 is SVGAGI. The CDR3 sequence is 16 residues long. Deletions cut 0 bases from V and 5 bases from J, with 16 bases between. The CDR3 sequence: CASSYSSVNGGYGYTF. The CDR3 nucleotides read TGTGCCAGCAGTTACTCGAGCGTCAATGGAGGGTATGGCTACACCTTC.

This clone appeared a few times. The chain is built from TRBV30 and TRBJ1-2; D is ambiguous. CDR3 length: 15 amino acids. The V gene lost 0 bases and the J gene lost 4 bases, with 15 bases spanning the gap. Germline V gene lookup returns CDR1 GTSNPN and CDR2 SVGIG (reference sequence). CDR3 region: CAWSVPGYDLYGYTF. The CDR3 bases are TGTGCCTGGAGTGTACCGGGGTATGACCTCTATGGCTACACCTTC.

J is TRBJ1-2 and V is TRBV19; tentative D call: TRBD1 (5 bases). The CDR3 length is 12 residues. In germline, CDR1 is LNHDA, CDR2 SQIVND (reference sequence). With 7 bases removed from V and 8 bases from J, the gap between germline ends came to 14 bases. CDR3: CASIGGGRGYTF. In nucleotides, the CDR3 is TGTGCCAGTATCGGGGGGGGGAGAGGCTACACCTTC.

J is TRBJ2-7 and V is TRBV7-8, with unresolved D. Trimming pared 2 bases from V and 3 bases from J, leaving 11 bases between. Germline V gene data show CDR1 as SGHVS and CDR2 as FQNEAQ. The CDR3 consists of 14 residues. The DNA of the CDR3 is TGTGCCAGCAGCTTAAACAGCGCCCTCTACGAGCAGTACTTC. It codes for CASSLNSALYEQYF.

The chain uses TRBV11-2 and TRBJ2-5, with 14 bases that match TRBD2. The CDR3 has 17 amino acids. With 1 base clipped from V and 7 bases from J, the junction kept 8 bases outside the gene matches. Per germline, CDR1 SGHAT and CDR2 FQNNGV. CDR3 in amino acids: CASSLVGTSGRSVTQYF. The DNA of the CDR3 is TGTGCCAGCAGCTTAGTCGGGACTAGCGGGAGATCTGTGACCCAGTACTTC.

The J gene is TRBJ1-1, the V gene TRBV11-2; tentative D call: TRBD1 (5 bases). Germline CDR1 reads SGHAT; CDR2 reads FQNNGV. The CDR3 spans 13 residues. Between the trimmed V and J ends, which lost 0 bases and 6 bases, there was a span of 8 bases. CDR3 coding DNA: TGTGCCAGCAGCTTAGAATCGGGGGCTGAAGCTTTCTTT. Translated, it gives CASSLESGAEAFF.

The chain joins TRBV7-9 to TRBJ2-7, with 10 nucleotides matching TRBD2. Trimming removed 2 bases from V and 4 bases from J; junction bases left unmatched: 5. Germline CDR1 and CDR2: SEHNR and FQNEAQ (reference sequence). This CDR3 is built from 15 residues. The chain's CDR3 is CASSLKGAGGYEQYF. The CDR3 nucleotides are TGTGCCAGCAGCTTAAAAGGAGCGGGAGGGTACGAGCAGTACTTC.

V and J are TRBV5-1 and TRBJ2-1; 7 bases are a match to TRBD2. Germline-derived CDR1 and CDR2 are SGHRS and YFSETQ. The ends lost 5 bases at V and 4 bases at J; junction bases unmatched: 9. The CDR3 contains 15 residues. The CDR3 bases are TGCGCCAGCAGTATCGGGGGAGGGCTTTACAATGAGCAGTTCTTC. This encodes CASSIGGGLYNEQFF.

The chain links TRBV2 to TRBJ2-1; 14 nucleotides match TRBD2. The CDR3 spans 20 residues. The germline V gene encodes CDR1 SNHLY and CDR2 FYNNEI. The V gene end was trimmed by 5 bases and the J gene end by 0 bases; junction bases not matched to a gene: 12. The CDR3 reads CASSSGTGTSGGSSYNEQFF. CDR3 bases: TGTGCCAGCAGTTCAGGAACCGGGACTAGCGGGGGTAGCTCCTACAATGAGCAGTTCTTC.

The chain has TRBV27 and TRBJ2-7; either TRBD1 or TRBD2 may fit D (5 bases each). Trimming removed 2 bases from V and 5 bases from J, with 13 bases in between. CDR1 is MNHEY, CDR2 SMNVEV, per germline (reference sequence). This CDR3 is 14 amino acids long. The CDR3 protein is CASSLGGKKDEQYF. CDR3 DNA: TGTGCCAGCAGTTTAGGGGGAAAAAAGGACGAGCAGTACTTC.

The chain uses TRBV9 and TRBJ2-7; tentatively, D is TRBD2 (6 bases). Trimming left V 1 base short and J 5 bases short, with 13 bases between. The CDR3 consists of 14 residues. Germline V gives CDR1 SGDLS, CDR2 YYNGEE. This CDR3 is CASSVSTSWDEQYF. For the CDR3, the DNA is TGTGCCAGCAGCGTATCAACTAGCTGGGACGAGCAGTACTTC.

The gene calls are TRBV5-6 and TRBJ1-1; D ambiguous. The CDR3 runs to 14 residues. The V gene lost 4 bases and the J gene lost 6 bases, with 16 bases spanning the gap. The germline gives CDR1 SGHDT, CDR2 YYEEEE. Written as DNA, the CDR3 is TGTGCCAGCAGCACCCGCGGAGGCTTACCTGAAGCTTTCTTT. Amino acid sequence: CASSTRGGLPEAFF.

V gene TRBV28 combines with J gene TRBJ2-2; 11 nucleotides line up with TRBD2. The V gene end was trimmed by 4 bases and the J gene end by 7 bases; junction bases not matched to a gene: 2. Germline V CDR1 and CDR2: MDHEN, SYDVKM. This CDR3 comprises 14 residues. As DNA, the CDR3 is TGTGCCAGCAGTTCGGGACTAGCGGACGGGGAGCTGTTTTTT. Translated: CASSSGLADGELFF.

The CDR3 nucleotides read TGTGCCAGCAGCATTAGCGGGAGTAGCCACAATGAGCAGTTCTTC. This encodes CASSISGSSHNEQFF. The chain uses TRBV9 and TRBJ2-1; 9 bases are a match to TRBD2. The V gene end was trimmed by 4 bases and the J gene end by 5 bases; junction bases not matched to a gene: 7. This CDR3 is built from 15 residues. Per the germline V gene, CDR1 is SGDLS and CDR2 is YYNGEE.

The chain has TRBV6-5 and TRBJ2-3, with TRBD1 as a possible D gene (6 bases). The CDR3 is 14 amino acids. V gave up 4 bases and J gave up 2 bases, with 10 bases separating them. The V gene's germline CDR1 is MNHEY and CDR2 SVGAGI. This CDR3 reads CASSSYRATDTQYF. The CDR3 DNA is TGTGCCAGCAGTTCTTACAGGGCCACAGATACGCAGTATTTT.

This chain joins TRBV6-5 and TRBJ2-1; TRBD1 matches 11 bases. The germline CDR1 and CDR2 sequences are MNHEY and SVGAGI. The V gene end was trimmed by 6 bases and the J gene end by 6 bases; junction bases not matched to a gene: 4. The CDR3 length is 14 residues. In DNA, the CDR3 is TGTGCCAGCAGGGACAGGGGGCATGTCAATGAGCAGTTCTTC. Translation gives CASRDRGHVNEQFF.

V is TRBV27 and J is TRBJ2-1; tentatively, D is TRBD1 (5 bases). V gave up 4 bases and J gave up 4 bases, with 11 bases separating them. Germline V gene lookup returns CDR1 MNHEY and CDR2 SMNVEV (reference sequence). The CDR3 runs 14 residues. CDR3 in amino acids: CASSSGQIYNEQFF. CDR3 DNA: TGTGCCAGCAGTTCCGGACAAATATACAATGAGCAGTTCTTC.

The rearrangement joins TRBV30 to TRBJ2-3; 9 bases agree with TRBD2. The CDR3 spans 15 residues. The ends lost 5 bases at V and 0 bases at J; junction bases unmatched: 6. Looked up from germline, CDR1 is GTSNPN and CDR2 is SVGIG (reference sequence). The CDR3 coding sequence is TGTGCCTGGGCCGAACTAGCGGGTAGCACAGATACGCAGTATTTT. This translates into CAWAELAGSTDTQYF.

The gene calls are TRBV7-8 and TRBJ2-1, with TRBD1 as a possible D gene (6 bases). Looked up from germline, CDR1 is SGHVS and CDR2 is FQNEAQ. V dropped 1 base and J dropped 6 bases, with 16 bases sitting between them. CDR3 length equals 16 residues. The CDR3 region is CASSLVRSGRGNEQFF. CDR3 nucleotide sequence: TGTGCCAGCAGCTTAGTGCGCAGTGGCAGGGGCAATGAGCAGTTCTTC.

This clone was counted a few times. This CDR3 is CASSQASRNTEAFF. The CDR3 nucleotides are TGCGCCAGCAGCCAAGCCTCCAGGAACACTGAAGCTTTCTTT. The chain joins TRBV4-3 to TRBJ1-1; D is unresolved. V lost 1 base, J lost 1 base, and 7 bases lay in between. The germline CDR1 and CDR2 sequences are LGHNA and YSLEER. There are 14 residues in the CDR3.

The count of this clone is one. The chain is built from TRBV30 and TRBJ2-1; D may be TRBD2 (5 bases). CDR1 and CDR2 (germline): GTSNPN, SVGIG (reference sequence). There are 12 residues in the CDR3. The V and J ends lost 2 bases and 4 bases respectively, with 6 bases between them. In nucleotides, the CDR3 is TGTGCCTGGAGTCCGGGGTACAATGAGCAGTTCTTC. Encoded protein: CAWSPGYNEQFF.

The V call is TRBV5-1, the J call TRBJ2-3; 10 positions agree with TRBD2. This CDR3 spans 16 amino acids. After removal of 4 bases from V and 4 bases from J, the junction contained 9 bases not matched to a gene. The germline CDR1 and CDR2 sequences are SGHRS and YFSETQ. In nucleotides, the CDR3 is TGCGCCAGCAGCCCCCGGGAGCGGGGGGGGTCAGATACGCAGTATTTT. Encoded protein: CASSPRERGGSDTQYF.

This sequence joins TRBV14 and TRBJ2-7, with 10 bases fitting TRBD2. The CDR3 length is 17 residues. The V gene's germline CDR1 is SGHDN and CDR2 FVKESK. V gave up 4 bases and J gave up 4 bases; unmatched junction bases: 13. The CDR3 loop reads CASSPPGSGRPPYEQYF. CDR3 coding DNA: TGTGCCAGCAGCCCCCCGGGTAGCGGGAGGCCACCTTACGAGCAGTACTTC.

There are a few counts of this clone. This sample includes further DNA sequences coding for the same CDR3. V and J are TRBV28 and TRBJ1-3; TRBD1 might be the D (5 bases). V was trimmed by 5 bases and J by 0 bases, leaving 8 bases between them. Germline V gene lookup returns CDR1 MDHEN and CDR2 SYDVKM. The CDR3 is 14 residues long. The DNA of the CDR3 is TGTGCCAGCAGTCCCGGGGGCTCTGGAAACACCATATATTTT. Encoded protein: CASSPGGSGNTIYF.

CDR3 sequence reads: CASSPREYPGADYGYTF. As DNA, the CDR3 is TGCGCCAGCAGCCCGCGGGAATATCCGGGGGCCGACTATGGCTACACCTTC. The chain has TRBV5-1 and TRBJ1-2; TRBD1 is a possible D gene (6 bases). V was shortened by 4 bases and J by 3 bases, with 22 bases between the two germline ends. CDR3 length: 17 residues. Germline values: CDR1 SGHRS, CDR2 YFSETQ.

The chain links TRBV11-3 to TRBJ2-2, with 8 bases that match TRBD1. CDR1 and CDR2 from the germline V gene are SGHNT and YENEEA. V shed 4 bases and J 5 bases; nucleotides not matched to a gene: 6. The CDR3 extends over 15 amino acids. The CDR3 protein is CASSSGGGYTGELFF. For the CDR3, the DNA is TGTGCCAGCAGCTCAGGGGGCGGTTATACCGGGGAGCTGTTTTTT.